This TCR beta chain is from a study of CD8 T cells in ankylosing spondylitis. This clonotype was seen ten or more times. CDR3 length: 15 amino acids. The germline CDR1 and CDR2 sequences are MDHEN and SYDVKM. V lost 3 bases, J lost 5 bases, and 7 bases stayed unmatched. MiXCR was run by TCRdb on the 5' RACE reads, yielding one entry per CDR3 protein. The table records 130,000 or so distinct CDR3 sequences, around 7% of them present only once. The V call is TRBV28, the J call TRBJ2-7; TRBD2 agrees at 10 bases. This TCR came from a male donor with ankylosing spondylitis or in good health (not recorded which). The sample consisted of blood, either unsorted or a sorted T cell fraction (not recorded which). The CDR3 DNA reads as TGTGCCAGCAGTTTGTTTGCTAGCGGGAGTCACGAGCAGTACTTC. Its translation: CASSLFASGSHEQYF.